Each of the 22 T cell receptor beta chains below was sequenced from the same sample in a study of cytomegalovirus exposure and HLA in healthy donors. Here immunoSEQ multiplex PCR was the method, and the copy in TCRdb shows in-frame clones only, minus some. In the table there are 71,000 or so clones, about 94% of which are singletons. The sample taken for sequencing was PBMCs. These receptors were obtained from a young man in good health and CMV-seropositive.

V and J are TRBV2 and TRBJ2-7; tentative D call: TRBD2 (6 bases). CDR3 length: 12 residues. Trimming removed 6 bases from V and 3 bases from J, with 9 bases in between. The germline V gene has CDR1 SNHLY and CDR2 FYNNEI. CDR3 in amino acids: CASRGGLYEQYF. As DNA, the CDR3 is TGTGCCAGCAGGGGGGGTCTCTACGAGCAGTACTTC.

The CDR3 protein is CAWSVEGLGETQYF. The CDR3 DNA reads TGTGCCTGGAGTGTAGAAGGCCTCGGGGAGACCCAGTACTTC. The chain employs TRBV30 and TRBJ2-5, with D unresolved. CDR3 length: 14 residues. The V gene's germline CDR1 is GTSNPN and CDR2 SVGIG (reference sequence). With 0 bases removed from V and 5 bases from J, the gap between germline ends came to 13 bases.

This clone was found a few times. DNA of the CDR3: TGCGCCAGCAGCCAGGGTCAGAGGACTGAAGCTTTCTTT. It specifies CASSQGQRTEAFF. The rearrangement uses TRBV4-1 and TRBJ1-1; D is unresolved. V was trimmed by 3 bases and J by 5 bases, leaving 10 bases between them. The CDR3 runs 13 residues. Germline V gene sequence: CDR1 MGHRA, CDR2 YSYEKL.

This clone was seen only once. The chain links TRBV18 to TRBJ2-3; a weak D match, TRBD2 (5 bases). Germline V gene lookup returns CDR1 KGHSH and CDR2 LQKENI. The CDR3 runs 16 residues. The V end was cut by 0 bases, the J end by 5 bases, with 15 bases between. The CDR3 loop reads CASSPPGVERKDTQYF. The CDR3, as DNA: TGTGCCAGCTCACCACCGGGCGTAGAGCGGAAAGATACGCAGTATTTT.

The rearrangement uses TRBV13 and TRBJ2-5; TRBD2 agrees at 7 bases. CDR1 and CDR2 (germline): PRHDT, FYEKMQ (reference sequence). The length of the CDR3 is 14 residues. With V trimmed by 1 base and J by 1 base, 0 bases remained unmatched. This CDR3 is CASSLAGGQETQYF. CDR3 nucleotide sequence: TGTGCCAGCAGCTTAGCGGGAGGCCAAGAGACCCAGTACTTC.

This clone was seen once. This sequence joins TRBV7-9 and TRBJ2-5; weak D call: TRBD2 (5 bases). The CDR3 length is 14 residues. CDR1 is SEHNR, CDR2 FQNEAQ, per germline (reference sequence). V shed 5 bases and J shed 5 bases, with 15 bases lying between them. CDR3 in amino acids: CASSLLATRETQYF. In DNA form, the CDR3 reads TGTGCCAGCAGCCTTTTAGCGACTCGTGAGACCCAGTACTTC.

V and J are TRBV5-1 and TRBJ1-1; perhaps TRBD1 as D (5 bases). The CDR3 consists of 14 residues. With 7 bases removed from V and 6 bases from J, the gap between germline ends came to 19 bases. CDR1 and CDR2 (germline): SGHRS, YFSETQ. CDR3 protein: CASYSGGSGSEAFF. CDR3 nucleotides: TGCGCCAGCTACTCGGGGGGAAGCGGGTCTGAAGCTTTCTTT.

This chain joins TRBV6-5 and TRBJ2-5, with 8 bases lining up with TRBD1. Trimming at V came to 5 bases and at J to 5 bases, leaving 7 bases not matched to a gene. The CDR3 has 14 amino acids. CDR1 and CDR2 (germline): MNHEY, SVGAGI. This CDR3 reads CASSPRQGRETQYF. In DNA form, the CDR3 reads TGTGCCAGCAGTCCCCGACAGGGGAGGGAGACCCAGTACTTC.

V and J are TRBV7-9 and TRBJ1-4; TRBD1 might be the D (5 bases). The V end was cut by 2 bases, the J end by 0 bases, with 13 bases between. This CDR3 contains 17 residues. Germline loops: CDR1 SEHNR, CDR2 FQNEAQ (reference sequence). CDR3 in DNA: TGTGCCAGCAGCTTAAGACAGTTTTCTGCAACTAATGAAAAACTGTTTTTT. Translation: CASSLRQFSATNEKLFF.

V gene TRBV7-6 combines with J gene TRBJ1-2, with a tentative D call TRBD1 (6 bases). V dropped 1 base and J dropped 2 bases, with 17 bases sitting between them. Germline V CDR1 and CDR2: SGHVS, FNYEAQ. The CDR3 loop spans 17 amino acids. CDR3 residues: CASSLGPYGQGNYGYTF. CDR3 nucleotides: TGTGCCAGCAGCTTAGGACCATACGGGCAGGGGAACTATGGCTACACCTTC.

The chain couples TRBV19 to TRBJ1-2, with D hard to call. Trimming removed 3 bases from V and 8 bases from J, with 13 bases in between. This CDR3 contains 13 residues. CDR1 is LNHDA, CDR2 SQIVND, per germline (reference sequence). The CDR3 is CASSMAGNRGYTF. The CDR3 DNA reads TGTGCCAGTAGTATGGCGGGGAATCGGGGCTACACCTTC.

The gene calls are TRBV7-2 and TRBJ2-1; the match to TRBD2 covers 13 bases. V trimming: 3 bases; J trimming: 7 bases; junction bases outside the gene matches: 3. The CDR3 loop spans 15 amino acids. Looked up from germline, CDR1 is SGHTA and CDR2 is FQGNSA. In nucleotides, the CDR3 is TGTGCCAGCAGCTTCGGGACTAGCGGGGTAAATGAGCAGTTCTTC. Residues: CASSFGTSGVNEQFF.

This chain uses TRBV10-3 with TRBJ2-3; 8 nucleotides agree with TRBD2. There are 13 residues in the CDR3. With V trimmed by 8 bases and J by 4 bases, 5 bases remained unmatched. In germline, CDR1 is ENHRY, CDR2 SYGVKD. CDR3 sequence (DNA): TGTGCCATCGGTAGCGGGGAGTCAGATACGCAGTATTTT. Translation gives CAIGSGESDTQYF.

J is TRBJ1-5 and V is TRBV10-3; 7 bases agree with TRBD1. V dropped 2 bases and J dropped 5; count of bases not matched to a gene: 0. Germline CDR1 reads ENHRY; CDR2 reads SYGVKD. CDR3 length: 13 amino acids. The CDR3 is CAISEQGDQPQHF. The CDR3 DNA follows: TGTGCCATCAGTGAGCAGGGGGATCAGCCCCAGCATTTT.

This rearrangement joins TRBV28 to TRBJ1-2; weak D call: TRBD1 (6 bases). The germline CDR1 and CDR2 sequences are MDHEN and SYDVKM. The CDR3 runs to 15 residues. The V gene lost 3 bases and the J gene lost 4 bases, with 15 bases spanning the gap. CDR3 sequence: CASSLAGAQGYGYTF. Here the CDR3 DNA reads TGTGCCAGCAGTTTGGCGGGGGCGCAAGGCTATGGCTACACCTTC.

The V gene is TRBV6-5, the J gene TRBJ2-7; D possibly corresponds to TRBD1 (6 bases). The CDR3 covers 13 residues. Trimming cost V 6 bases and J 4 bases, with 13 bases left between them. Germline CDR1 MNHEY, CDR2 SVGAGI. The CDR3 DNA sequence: TGTGCCAGCAGCCATGGACAGCTTTACGAGCAGTACTTC. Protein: CASSHGQLYEQYF.

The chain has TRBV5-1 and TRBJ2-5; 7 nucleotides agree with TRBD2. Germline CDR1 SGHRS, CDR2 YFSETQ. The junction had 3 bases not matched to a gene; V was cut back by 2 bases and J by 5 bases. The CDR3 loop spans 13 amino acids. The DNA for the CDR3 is TGCGCCAGCAGCTTTAGCGGGCCGGAGACCCAGTACTTC. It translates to CASSFSGPETQYF.

This chain's CDR3 is CASRSVYSYEQYF. The CDR3 nucleotides are TGTGCCAGCCGTAGCGTGTACTCCTACGAGCAGTACTTC. This chain links TRBV6-1 with TRBJ2-7; D possibly corresponds to TRBD2 (5 bases). V lost 8 bases and J lost 0, with 11 bases in between. The CDR3 sequence is 13 residues long. CDR1 is MNHNS, CDR2 SASEGT, per germline.

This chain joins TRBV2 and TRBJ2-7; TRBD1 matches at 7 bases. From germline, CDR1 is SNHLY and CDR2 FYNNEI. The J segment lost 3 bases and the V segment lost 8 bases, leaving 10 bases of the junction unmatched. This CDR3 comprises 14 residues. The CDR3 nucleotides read TGTGCCAGCCAAGACAGGGATGCACTCTACGAGCAGTACTTC. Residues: CASQDRDALYEQYF.

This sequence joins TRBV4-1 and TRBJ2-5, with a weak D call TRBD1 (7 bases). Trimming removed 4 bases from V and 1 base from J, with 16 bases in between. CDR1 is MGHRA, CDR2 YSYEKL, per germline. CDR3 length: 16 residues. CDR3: CASSRPVRGAQETQYF. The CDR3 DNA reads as TGCGCCAGCAGCCGGCCCGTCAGGGGGGCCCAAGAGACCCAGTACTTC.

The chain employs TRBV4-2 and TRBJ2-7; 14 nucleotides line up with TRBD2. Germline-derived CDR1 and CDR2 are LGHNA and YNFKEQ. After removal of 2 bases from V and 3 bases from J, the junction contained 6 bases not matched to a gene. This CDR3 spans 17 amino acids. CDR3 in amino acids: CASSQNPGLAGDYEQYF. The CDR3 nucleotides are TGTGCCAGCAGCCAAAACCCGGGACTAGCGGGGGACTACGAGCAGTACTTC.

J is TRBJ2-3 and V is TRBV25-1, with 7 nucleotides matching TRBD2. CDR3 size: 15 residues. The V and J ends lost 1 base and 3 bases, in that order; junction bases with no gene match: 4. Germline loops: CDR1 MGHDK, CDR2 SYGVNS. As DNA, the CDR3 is TGTGCCAGCAGTGAATTCGGGGGGTTAACAGATACGCAGTATTTT. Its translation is CASSEFGGLTDTQYF.